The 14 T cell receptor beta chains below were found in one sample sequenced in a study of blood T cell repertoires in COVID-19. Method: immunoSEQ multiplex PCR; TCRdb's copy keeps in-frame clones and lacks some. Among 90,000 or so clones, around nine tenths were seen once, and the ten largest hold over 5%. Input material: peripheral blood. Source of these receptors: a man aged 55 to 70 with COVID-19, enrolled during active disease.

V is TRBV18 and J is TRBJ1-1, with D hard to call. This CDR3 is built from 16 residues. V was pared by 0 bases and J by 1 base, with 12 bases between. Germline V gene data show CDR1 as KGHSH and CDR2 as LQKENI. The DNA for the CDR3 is TGTGCCAGCTCACCACCAATACGGGGTGAGAACACTGAAGCTTTCTTT. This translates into CASSPPIRGENTEAFF. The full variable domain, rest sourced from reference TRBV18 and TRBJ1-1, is NAGVMQNPRHLVRRRGQEARLRCSPMKGHSHVYWYRQLPEEGLKFMVYLQKENIIDESGMPKERFSAEFPKEGPSILRIQQVVRGDSAAYFCASSPPIRGENTEAFFGQGTRLTVV.

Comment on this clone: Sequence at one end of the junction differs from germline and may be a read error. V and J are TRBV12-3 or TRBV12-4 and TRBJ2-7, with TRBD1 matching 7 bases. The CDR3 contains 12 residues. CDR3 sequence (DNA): TGTGCCAGCAGTTTAGACGAAGGGACAGCGTCCTTC. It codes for CASSLDEGTASF.

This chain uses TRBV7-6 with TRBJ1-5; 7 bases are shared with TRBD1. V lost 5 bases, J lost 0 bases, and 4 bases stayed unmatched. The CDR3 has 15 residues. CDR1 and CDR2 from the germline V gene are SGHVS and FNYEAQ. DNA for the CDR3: TGTGCCAGCAGCCAGGGGACAGTTAGCAATCAGCCCCAGCATTTT. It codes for CASSQGTVSNQPQHF.

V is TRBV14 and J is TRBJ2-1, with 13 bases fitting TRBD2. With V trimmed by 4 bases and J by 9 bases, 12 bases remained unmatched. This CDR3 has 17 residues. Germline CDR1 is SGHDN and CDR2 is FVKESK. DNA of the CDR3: TGTGCCAGCAGCCCTCCGAGACTAGCGGGAGGAGGTGTTGAGCAGTTCTTC. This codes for CASSPPRLAGGGVEQFF.

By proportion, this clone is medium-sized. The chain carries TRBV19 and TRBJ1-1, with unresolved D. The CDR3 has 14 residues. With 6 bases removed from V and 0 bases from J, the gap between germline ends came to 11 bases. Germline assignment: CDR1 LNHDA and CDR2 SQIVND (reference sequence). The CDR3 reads CASRKQTMNTEAFF. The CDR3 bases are TGTGCCAGTAGAAAACAGACCATGAACACTGAAGCTTTCTTT. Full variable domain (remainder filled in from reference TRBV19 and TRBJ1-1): DGGITQSPKYLFRKEGQNVTLSCEQNLNHDAMYWYRQDPGQGLRLIYYSQIVNDFQKGDIAEGYSVSREKKESFPLTVTSAQKNPTAFYLCASRKQTMNTEAFFGQGTRLTVV.

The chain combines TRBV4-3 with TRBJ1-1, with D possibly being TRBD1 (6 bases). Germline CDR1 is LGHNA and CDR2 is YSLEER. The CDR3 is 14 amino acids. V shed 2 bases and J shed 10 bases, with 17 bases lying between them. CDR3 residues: CASSQSDRLRGAFF. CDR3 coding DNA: TGCGCCAGCAGCCAAAGTGACAGGCTCAGAGGAGCTTTCTTT.

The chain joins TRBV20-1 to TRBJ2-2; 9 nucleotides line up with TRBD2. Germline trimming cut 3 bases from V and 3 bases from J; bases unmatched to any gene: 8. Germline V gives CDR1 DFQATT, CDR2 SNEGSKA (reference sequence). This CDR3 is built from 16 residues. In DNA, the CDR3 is TGCAGTGCTAGTCCCGGGGGCGGGAGGGACACCGGGGAGCTGTTTTTT. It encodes CSASPGGGRDTGELFF.

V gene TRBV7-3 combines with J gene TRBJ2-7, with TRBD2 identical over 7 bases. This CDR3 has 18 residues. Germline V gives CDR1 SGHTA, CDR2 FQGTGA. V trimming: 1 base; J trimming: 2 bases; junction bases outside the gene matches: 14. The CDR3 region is CASSLIKVGREYAYEQYF. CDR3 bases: TGTGCCAGCAGCTTAATTAAGGTGGGGCGGGAGTATGCCTACGAGCAGTACTTC.

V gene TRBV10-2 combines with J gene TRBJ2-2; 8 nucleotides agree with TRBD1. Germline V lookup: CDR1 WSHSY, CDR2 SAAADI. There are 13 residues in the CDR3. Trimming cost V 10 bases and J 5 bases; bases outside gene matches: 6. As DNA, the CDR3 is TGCGCCACCGAGACAGGGGAAACCGGGGAGCTGTTTTTT. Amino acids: CATETGETGELFF.

The CDR3 loop is CASSEDQGYGYTF. CDR3 nucleotide sequence: TGTGCCAGCAGTGAAGATCAGGGCTATGGCTACACCTTC. The rearrangement links TRBV6-1 to TRBJ1-2; TRBD1 is a possible D gene (5 bases). Germline-derived CDR1 and CDR2 are MNHNS and SASEGT. Trimming took 1 base from V and 4 from J, leaving 7 bases between them. CDR3 length: 13 residues.

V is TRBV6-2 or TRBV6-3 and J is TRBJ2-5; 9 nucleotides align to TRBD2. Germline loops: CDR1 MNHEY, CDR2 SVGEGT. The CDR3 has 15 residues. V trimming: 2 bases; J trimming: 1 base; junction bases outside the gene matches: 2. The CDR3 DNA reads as TGTGCCAGCAGTTACCTAGCGGGGATCCAAGAGACCCAGTACTTC. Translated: CASSYLAGIQETQYF.

CDR3 sequence: CASSQVLAGGSGANVLTF. DNA for the CDR3: TGCGCCAGCAGCCAAGTCCTAGCGGGGGGCTCTGGGGCCAACGTCCTGACTTTC. The V and J genes are TRBV4-1 and TRBJ2-6, with 11 bases aligning to TRBD2. Germline lookup yields CDR1 MGHRA and CDR2 YSYEKL. The CDR3 covers 18 residues. With V trimmed by 1 base and J by 0 bases, 2 bases remained unmatched.

The CDR3 loop is CASSLSSRQGPGYF. Here the CDR3 DNA reads TGTGCCAGCAGTTTATCTTCTCGACAGGGCCCAGGGTACTTC. The chain uses TRBV27 and TRBJ2-5, with 7 bases matching TRBD1. Trimming cost V 0 bases and J 13 bases; bases outside gene matches: 11. This CDR3 is 14 amino acids long. CDR1 and CDR2 (germline): MNHEY, SMNVEV (reference sequence).

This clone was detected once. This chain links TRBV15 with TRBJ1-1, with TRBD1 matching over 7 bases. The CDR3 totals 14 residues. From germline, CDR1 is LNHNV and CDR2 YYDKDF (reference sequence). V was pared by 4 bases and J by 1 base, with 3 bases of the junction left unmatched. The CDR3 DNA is TGTGCCACCAGCAAAAGACAGGGGAACACTGAAGCTTTCTTT. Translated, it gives CATSKRQGNTEAFF. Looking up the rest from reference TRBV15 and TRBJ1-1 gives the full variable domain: DAMVIQNPRYQVTQFGKPVTLSCSQTLNHNVMYWYQQKSSQAPKLLFHYYDKDFNNEADTPDNFQSRRPNTSFCFLDIRSPGLGDTAMYLCATSKRQGNTEAFFGQGTRLTVV.